The 20 T cell receptor beta chains reported below all come from one sample, sequenced in a study of vaccination and CD4 T cells after COVID-19. Time point defined: late sampling 161 to 241 days after vaccination in three convalescent patients. The treatment denotes: 10-day PBMC culture with coronavirus spike peptide pools or control peptides (ViraFEST assay). For these receptors, no antigen is known. Sequencing of the DNA from cultured CD4+ T cells was carried out with the Oncomine TCR Beta short-read assay. TCRdb re-called the PCR reads through MiXCR, storing one row per CDR3 protein. The sample consists of about 20,000 distinct CDR3 sequences, around a third of them appearing once. The source was CD4+ T cells from blood, cultured in vitro, collected about 7 months after SARS-CoV-2 vaccination. These receptor sequences come from a human donor who had recovered from COVID-19.

This clonotype was counted between two and nine times. The V call is TRBV20-1, the J call TRBJ2-2, with 10 bases aligning to TRBD2. V dropped 2 bases and J dropped 5; count of bases not matched to a gene: 2. This CDR3 has 14 amino acids. In germline, CDR1 is DFQATT, CDR2 SNEGSKA (reference sequence). This CDR3 is CSARIAGGTGELFF. CDR3 DNA sequence: TGCAGTGCTAGAATAGCGGGAGGAACCGGGGAGCTGTTTTTT.

This clonotype has just a few counts. The chain employs TRBV28 and TRBJ2-2; D is perhaps TRBD2 (6 bases). This CDR3 has 13 residues. The germline V and J ends were trimmed by 10 bases and 0 bases, with 9 bases remaining between them. Germline V gene data show CDR1 as MDHEN and CDR2 as SYDVKM. In nucleotides, the CDR3 is TGTGCCATAGCGGAAACGAACACCGGGGAGCTGTTTTTT. Amino acid sequence: CAIAETNTGELFF. Full variable domain (remainder filled in from reference TRBV28 and TRBJ2-2): DVKVTQSSRYLVKRTGEKVFLECVQDMDHENMFWYRQDPGLGLRLIYFSYDVKMKEKGDIPEGYSVSREKKERFSLILESASTNQTSMYLCAIAETNTGELFFGEGSRLTVL.

The chain is built from TRBV20-1 and TRBJ2-3, with 8 bases aligning to TRBD2. The V and J ends lost 7 bases and 2 bases, in that order; junction bases with no gene match: 5. The length of the CDR3 is 13 residues. CDR1 and CDR2 from the germline V gene are DFQATT and SNEGSKA (reference sequence). CDR3 nucleotides: TGCAGTGGTACTAGCGGACACACAGATACGCAGTATTTT. Its translation: CSGTSGHTDTQYF.

This clonotype showed up just a few times. The genes are TRBV20-1 and TRBJ1-3; unclear D gene. The V end was cut by 0 bases, the J end by 4 bases, with 10 bases between. Per germline, CDR1 DFQATT and CDR2 SNEGSKA (reference sequence). CDR3 length: 14 amino acids. Here the CDR3 reads CSARDKGRGNTIYF. The CDR3 DNA sequence: TGCAGTGCTAGAGACAAGGGTCGGGGAAACACCATATATTTT.

For this clonotype: One end of the junction varies from germline; a read error may be responsible. The chain is built from TRBV12-3 or TRBV12-4 and TRBJ1-5; 8 nucleotides agree with TRBD1. CDR3 length equals 12 residues. Written as DNA, the CDR3 is TGTGCCAGCAGTTCCCGACAGGGGCGCCCAGAGTTT. Translating it yields CASSSRQGRPEF.

This clonotype was observed a handful of times. The V call is TRBV6-8, the J call TRBJ2-7, with a weak D call TRBD2 (5 bases). CDR1 is MNHGY, CDR2 SAAAGT, per germline. CDR3 length: 13 amino acids. V lost 6 bases, J lost 4 bases, and 13 bases lay in between. CDR3 in amino acids: CASRVGSSYEQYF. CDR3 coding DNA: TGTGCCAGCAGAGTAGGGAGTTCATACGAGCAGTACTTC.

V gene TRBV15 combines with J gene TRBJ1-4; 7 positions agree with TRBD1. CDR1 and CDR2 (germline): LNHNV, YYDKDF (reference sequence). The length of the CDR3 is 16 residues. The V segment lost 7 bases and the J segment 11 bases; nucleotides outside the gene matches: 19. The CDR3: CATTTRRQGGSRKLFF. The CDR3 DNA sequence: TGTGCCACCACCACACGCCGACAGGGTGGGTCGCGGAAACTGTTTTTT.

This clonotype was seen more than once but under ten times. The chain links TRBV27 to TRBJ1-2, with a weak D call TRBD1 (5 bases). The length of the CDR3 is 15 residues. Trimming left V 5 bases short and J 13 bases short, with 26 bases between. CDR1 is MNHEY, CDR2 SMNVEV, per germline (reference sequence). Here the CDR3 reads CASSPIAAGTPKLTF. The CDR3, as DNA: TGTGCCAGCAGTCCGATAGCCGCCGGGACCCCGAAACTCACCTTC.

The CDR3 region has the DNA TGTGCCAGCAGTTATGGGAGGGGTAACATTCAGTACTTC. This translates into CASSYGRGNIQYF. The V gene is TRBV6-5, the J gene TRBJ2-4; 7 bases agree with TRBD2. The J segment lost 7 bases and the V segment lost 3 bases, leaving 3 bases of the junction unmatched. The CDR3 runs 13 residues. The germline V gene encodes CDR1 MNHEY and CDR2 SVGAGI.

This clonotype was observed a few times. J is TRBJ1-4 and V is TRBV20-1; possibly TRBD1 for D (5 bases). CDR1 is DFQATT and CDR2 is SNEGSKA in the germline V gene (reference sequence). Between the trimmed V and J ends, which lost 6 bases and 4 bases, there was a span of 18 bases. The CDR3 runs to 15 residues. The CDR3 region is CSAIDPGLSNEKLFF. The CDR3 DNA reads as TGCAGTGCCATCGACCCAGGGTTAAGTAATGAAAAACTGTTTTTT.

This clonotype was counted once. The CDR3: CASSPGDRRWQYF. The DNA of the CDR3 is TGTGCCAGCTCCCCGGGCGACCGGAGGTGGCAGTACTTC. This chain links TRBV18 with TRBJ2-7; maybe TRBD2 (5 bases). Germline V gene data show CDR1 as KGHSH and CDR2 as LQKENI. This CDR3 has 13 amino acids. Trimming cost V 6 bases and J 9 bases, with 18 bases left between them. Using reference TRBV18 and TRBJ2-7 for the parts outside the CDR3, the full variable domain is NAGVMQNPRHLVRRRGQEARLRCSPMKGHSHVYWYRQLPEEGLKFMVYLQKENIIDESGMPKERFSAEFPKEGPSILRIQQVVRGDSAAYFCASSPGDRRWQYFGPGTRLTVT.

This chain connects TRBV21-1 to TRBJ1-2; TRBD1 is the table's D call, not checked against the DNA. TRBV21-1 is reported as a pseudogene. The CDR3 length is 16 residues. The CDR3 here is CASSIPLDRGDYGYTF. In DNA form, the CDR3 reads TGTGCCAGCAGCATCCCGCTGGACAGGGGCGACTATGGCTACACCTTC.

CDR3 coding DNA: TGTGCCAGCAGTCCTAACCAGGCTAACGGCGGGGAGCTGTTTTTT. Translation: CASSPNQANGGELFF. V and J are TRBV6-1 and TRBJ2-2; D gene ambiguous. In germline, CDR1 is MNHNS, CDR2 SASEGT. The CDR3 totals 15 residues. Trimming shortened V by 5 bases and J by 7 bases, and 17 bases separated the two germline ends.

V gene TRBV20-1 combines with J gene TRBJ2-1, with 8 bases aligning to TRBD2. Germline CDR1 reads DFQATT; CDR2 reads SNEGSKA (reference sequence). V lost 3 bases to trimming and J lost 8 bases; unmatched junction nucleotides: 12. The CDR3 covers 15 residues. The CDR3 loop is CSARMGTRSMDEQFF. CDR3 bases: TGCAGTGCTAGGATGGGGACTAGGAGCATGGATGAGCAGTTCTTC.

The V gene is TRBV7-2, the J gene TRBJ2-7, with TRBD1 as a possible D gene (5 bases). The CDR3 runs to 15 residues. The V gene lost 4 bases and the J gene lost 7 bases, with 20 bases spanning the gap. The germline CDR1 and CDR2 sequences are SGHTA and FQGNSA. CDR3 amino acids: CASSSRPGRTPEQYF. The DNA for the CDR3 is TGTGCCAGCAGCTCCCGGCCCGGAAGGACACCTGAGCAGTACTTC.

This clonotype has a handful of counts. The chain joins TRBV7-8 to TRBJ2-3; 7 bases fit TRBD2. J gave up 2 bases and V 2 bases, and 4 bases lay outside the gene matches. CDR1 is SGHVS, CDR2 FQNEAQ, per germline. The CDR3 is made up of 15 amino acids. The DNA for the CDR3 is TGTGCCAGCAGCTTACGAAGCGGGAACACAGATACGCAGTATTTT. It is translated as CASSLRSGNTDTQYF.

This clonotype turned up a few times. The chain recombines TRBV6-1 with TRBJ1-5; weak D call: TRBD1 (6 bases). The CDR3 has 14 amino acids. CDR1 and CDR2 (germline): MNHNS, SASEGT. V lost 6 bases, J lost 6 bases, and 15 bases lay in between. DNA for the CDR3: TGTGCCAGCAGGGGGCGGGGGCACAGTCAGCCCCAGCATTTT. As protein: CASRGRGHSQPQHF.

There are a few counts of this clonotype. This sequence joins TRBV27 and TRBJ1-1, with 10 bases identical to TRBD1. Germline lookup yields CDR1 MNHEY and CDR2 SMNVEV (reference sequence). The CDR3 is made up of 16 amino acids. The V segment lost 3 bases and the J segment 3 bases; nucleotides outside the gene matches: 7. The CDR3 nucleotides read TGTGCCAGCAGTTTTGGGACAGGGACAGGGGACACTGAAGCTTTCTTT. Its protein product is CASSFGTGTGDTEAFF.

The gene calls are TRBV20-1 and TRBJ1-1, with D unresolved. Trimming removed 6 bases at V and 11 bases at J, with 19 bases between. The germline V gene encodes CDR1 DFQATT and CDR2 SNEGSKA (reference sequence). CDR3 length: 12 residues. The CDR3 loop is CSASRAELSAFF. In DNA, the CDR3 is TGCAGTGCCTCCCGGGCGGAACTTAGCGCTTTCTTT.

This clonotype has a handful of counts. This sequence joins TRBV15 and TRBJ2-7; D is undetermined. With 0 bases removed from V and 4 bases from J, the gap between germline ends came to 22 bases. Germline CDR1 and CDR2: LNHNV and YYDKDF (reference sequence). The CDR3 spans 18 residues. Here the CDR3 reads CATSRDSAHPGRRYEQYF. CDR3 nucleotide sequence: TGTGCCACCAGCAGAGATTCCGCCCATCCGGGCCGCCGATACGAGCAGTACTTC.